Shown below are 27 T cell receptor beta chains from a single sample sequenced in a study of blood T cells in healthy people across ages. The use of a sample-barcoded 5' primer and a J-beta primer mix characterized a second PCR of roughly 7 to 12 cycles. MiXCR, applied by TCRdb to the 5' RACE reads, yields one record per CDR3 protein. The data contain approximately 800,000 distinct CDR3 sequences, 53% of them seen just once; the ten biggest clones take up roughly 40%. Input material: blood. The receptors stem from a man older than 75 in good health.

This chain joins TRBV5-6 and TRBJ2-5; 12 bases are a match to TRBD2. V lost 4 bases to trimming and J lost 5 bases; unmatched junction nucleotides: 9. CDR1 and CDR2 from the germline V gene are SGHDT and YYEEEE. This CDR3 region has 16 residues. Here the CDR3 reads CASSMPGLAGGETQYF. CDR3 in DNA: TGTGCCAGCAGCATGCCGGGACTAGCGGGCGGGGAGACCCAGTACTTC.

This clonotype was counted only a few times. The chain employs TRBV4-1 and TRBJ2-3; 14 bases match TRBD2. Trimming took 0 bases from V and 14 from J; bases not matched to a gene: 10. The CDR3 covers 16 residues. Germline CDR1 MGHRA, CDR2 YSYEKL. CDR3 nucleotides: TGCGCCAGCAGCCAAGAAGGGACTAGCGGGGGAAGATACGCGTATTTT. It is translated as CASSQEGTSGGRYAYF.

The chain is built from TRBV3-1 and TRBJ2-3; no reliable D call. Germline CDR1 and CDR2: LGHDT and YNNKEL (reference sequence). The V and J ends lost 4 bases and 2 bases respectively, with 7 bases between them. CDR3 size: 13 residues. DNA of the CDR3: TGTGCCAGCAGCCGGAGCAACACAGATACGCAGTATTTT. This translates into CASSRSNTDTQYF.

The V call is TRBV7-9, the J call TRBJ2-7; D possibly corresponds to TRBD2 (6 bases). The CDR3 loop spans 15 amino acids. Germline CDR1 reads SEHNR; CDR2 reads FQNEAQ (reference sequence). Trimming took off 1 base at V and 4 bases at J, with 14 bases between the two ends. In DNA, the CDR3 is TGTGCCAGCAGCTTAGAAGGAGACCGGGGGTACGAGCAGTACTTC. Translating gives CASSLEGDRGYEQYF.

V usage is TRBV5-5 and J usage is TRBJ2-4; 9 bases align to TRBD1. Near its end, the DNA agrees better with TRBJ2-7, so the J call may be wrong. Germline V CDR1 and CDR2: SGHKS, YYEKEE (reference sequence). The CDR3 contains 15 residues. CDR3 amino acids: CASSAAGTGSYEQYF. The DNA of the CDR3 is TGTGCCAGCAGCGCAGCCGGGACAGGGTCCTACGAGCAGTACTTC.

The rearrangement uses TRBV10-3 and TRBJ2-2; unclear D gene. V lost 3 bases and J lost 2, with 4 bases in between. CDR3 length: 13 amino acids. CDR1 and CDR2 (germline): ENHRY, SYGVKD. The CDR3 DNA follows: TGTGCCATCAGTGATTTAAACACCGGGGAGCTGTTTTTT. Translating gives CAISDLNTGELFF.

This clonotype has a handful of counts. This chain links TRBV2 with TRBJ2-5; D not resolved. Germline CDR1 and CDR2: SNHLY and FYNNEI. CDR3 length: 11 amino acids. V was clipped by 8 bases and J by 5 bases, with 9 bases between them. The CDR3 DNA reads as TGTGCCAGCTCAGAAAAGGAGACCCAGTACTTC. It translates to CASSEKETQYF.

V and J are TRBV27 and TRBJ1-2, with 12 bases matching TRBD1. Unmatched junction bases numbered 11, after V lost 10 bases and J lost 5 bases. There are 15 residues in the CDR3. Looked up from germline, CDR1 is MNHEY and CDR2 is SMNVEV (reference sequence). In DNA, the CDR3 is TGTGCCACCCAATCCGGGACAGGGGGCCGGTATGGCTACACCTTC. It yields the protein CATQSGTGGRYGYTF.

This chain uses TRBV28 with TRBJ1-4, with D tentatively TRBD1 (5 bases). V dropped 8 bases and J dropped 11 bases, with 18 bases sitting between them. Germline loops: CDR1 MDHEN, CDR2 SYDVKM. The length of the CDR3 is 13 residues. The CDR3 reads CASLQGNQGKLFF. In DNA, the CDR3 is TGTGCCAGCCTTCAGGGAAACCAGGGTAAACTGTTTTTT.

This clonotype appeared many times. The genes are TRBV11-1 and TRBJ2-7; 7 nucleotides align to TRBD2. Judging by the DNA end, TRBJ2-5 fits better; the J call may be wrong. From germline, CDR1 is SGHAT and CDR2 FQDESV (reference sequence). The CDR3 length is 14 residues. The CDR3 DNA reads TGTGCCAGCAGCTTAGCGTCGACGGGGGGGACCCAGTACTTC. This encodes CASSLASTGGTQYF.

This sequence joins TRBV6-2 or TRBV6-3 and TRBJ2-1; TRBD2 matches at 13 bases. This CDR3 has 19 amino acids. V shed 6 bases, J shed 0 bases, and the junction held 11 bases outside the gene matches. CDR1 MNHEY and CDR2 SVGEGT come from the germline V gene. The CDR3 region is CASSPGLAGPRGSYNEQFF. DNA for the CDR3: TGTGCCAGCAGCCCGGGACTAGCGGGACCCCGGGGCTCCTACAATGAGCAGTTCTTC.

This clonotype was found a few times. V gene TRBV4-1 combines with J gene TRBJ2-1; 12 positions match TRBD2. CDR1 MGHRA and CDR2 YSYEKL come from the germline V gene. This CDR3 is 19 amino acids long. V gave up 3 bases and J gave up 1 base; unmatched junction bases: 10. CDR3 region: CASSQEGTSGLSSYNEQFF. Here the CDR3 DNA reads TGCGCCAGCAGCCAGGAAGGGACTAGCGGGCTTAGTTCCTACAATGAGCAGTTCTTC.

The chain is built from TRBV20-1 and TRBJ2-2; D is unresolved. CDR1 is DFQATT, CDR2 SNEGSKA, per germline (reference sequence). The CDR3 runs 15 residues. Trimming shortened V by 1 base and J by 1 base, and 10 bases separated the two germline ends. The CDR3 nucleotides are TGCAGTGCTAGAGTAGGCGGAAGGAACACCGGGGAGCTGTTTTTT. Protein sequence: CSARVGGRNTGELFF.

The chain is built from TRBV2 and TRBJ2-1; no clear D. The germline V gene encodes CDR1 SNHLY and CDR2 FYNNEI. V lost 0 bases, J lost 10 bases, and 4 bases lay in between. This CDR3 region has 11 residues. The chain's CDR3 is CASSEAGEQFF. CDR3 bases: TGTGCCAGCAGTGAAGCAGGGGAGCAGTTCTTC.

This clonotype was observed a few times. This sequence joins TRBV11-3 and TRBJ2-3; TRBD1 is a possible D gene (6 bases). CDR1 SGHNT and CDR2 YENEEA come from the germline V gene. V lost 1 base, J lost 2 bases, and 10 bases lay in between. The CDR3 length is 15 residues. The CDR3 loop reads CASSLVGANTDTQYF. CDR3 in DNA: TGTGCCAGCAGCTTAGTGGGGGCGAACACAGATACGCAGTATTTT.

This clonotype was seen a few times. The chain couples TRBV5-1 to TRBJ2-1; D is unresolved. The germline V and J ends were trimmed by 5 bases and 4 bases, with 7 bases remaining between them. The V gene's germline CDR1 is SGHRS and CDR2 YFSETQ. The CDR3 sequence is 12 residues long. Here the CDR3 reads CASRVGYNEQFF. CDR3 coding DNA: TGCGCCAGCAGGGTTGGGTACAATGAGCAGTTCTTC.

This chain connects TRBV3-1 to TRBJ2-3; 10 positions agree with TRBD2. CDR1 and CDR2 from the germline V gene are LGHDT and YNNKEL (reference sequence). The CDR3 spans 17 residues. J was trimmed by 3 bases and V by 0 bases; bases with no gene match: 6. CDR3 in amino acids: CASSQELSGRATDTQYF. DNA of the CDR3: TGTGCCAGCAGCCAAGAGCTCAGCGGGAGGGCTACAGATACGCAGTATTTT.

Only a few counts were recorded for this clonotype. The chain recombines TRBV24-1 with TRBJ2-3; the D gene is possibly TRBD2 (5 bases). The germline gives CDR1 KGHDR, CDR2 SFDVKD. The CDR3 consists of 15 residues. V shed 6 bases and J shed 0 bases, with 12 bases lying between them. CDR3 DNA: TGTGCCACCAGTAACGTAAGAGGGAGCACAGATACGCAGTATTTT. This encodes CATSNVRGSTDTQYF.

This chain uses TRBV2 with TRBJ1-4; the D is unclear. The CDR3 consists of 15 residues. Trimming took 6 bases from V and 10 from J, leaving 21 bases between them. Germline-derived CDR1 and CDR2 are SNHLY and FYNNEI. The CDR3 loop reads CASRENGPLVGKLFF. DNA of the CDR3: TGTGCCAGCAGAGAGAACGGGCCCCTCGTCGGAAAACTGTTTTTT.

The chain is built from TRBV2 and TRBJ2-7; 8 bases are shared with TRBD2. The CDR3 extends over 15 amino acids. The germline CDR1 and CDR2 sequences are SNHLY and FYNNEI. Trimming took 2 bases from V and 2 from J; bases not matched to a gene: 5. The CDR3 here is CASSETLAVAYEQYF. DNA for the CDR3: TGTGCCAGCAGTGAAACACTAGCGGTAGCCTACGAGCAGTACTTC.

This clonotype came up once. The rearrangement uses TRBV27 and TRBJ2-3; TRBD2 agrees at 11 bases. The germline CDR1 and CDR2 sequences are MNHEY and SMNVEV (reference sequence). This CDR3 spans 17 amino acids. The ends lost 1 base at V and 1 base at J; junction bases unmatched: 4. The CDR3: CASSLLAGGSGTDTQYF. In DNA form, the CDR3 reads TGTGCCAGCAGTTTATTAGCGGGAGGGTCTGGCACAGATACGCAGTATTTT.

This clonotype has a handful of counts. The chain links TRBV10-3 to TRBJ2-7; 9 nucleotides match TRBD2. The CDR3 has 15 amino acids. Germline V gene lookup returns CDR1 ENHRY and CDR2 SYGVKD. The V segment lost 4 bases and the J segment 7 bases; nucleotides outside the gene matches: 11. This CDR3 is CAISAQAGGVDEQYF. CDR3 nucleotides: TGTGCCATCAGTGCCCAAGCGGGAGGAGTGGATGAGCAGTACTTC.

The chain is built from TRBV6-1 and TRBJ1-6, with TRBD1 matching 8 bases. The V gene end was trimmed by 8 bases and the J gene end by 7 bases; junction bases not matched to a gene: 10. In germline, CDR1 is MNHNS, CDR2 SASEGT. This CDR3 comprises 15 residues. As DNA, the CDR3 is TGTGCCAGCTCCCACAGGCAGGGGGCGAATTCACCCCTCCACTTT. Amino acids: CASSHRQGANSPLHF.

The chain links TRBV7-9 to TRBJ2-4; tentative D call: TRBD1 (6 bases). Between the trimmed V and J ends, which lost 0 bases and 5 bases, there was a span of 11 bases. CDR3 length: 15 residues. CDR1 and CDR2 (germline): SEHNR, FQNEAQ (reference sequence). This CDR3 is CASSLAAGEQNIQYF. The DNA of the CDR3 is TGTGCCAGCAGCTTAGCGGCAGGGGAACAAAACATTCAGTACTTC.

This clonotype appeared once. The V call is TRBV9, the J call TRBJ1-4; D remains ambiguous. CDR1 is SGDLS and CDR2 is YYNGEE in the germline V gene. Between the trimmed V and J ends, which lost 5 bases and 7 bases, there was a span of 9 bases. This CDR3 is 12 amino acids long. CDR3 DNA sequence: TGTGCCAGCAGTCGGGCGGGTGAAAAACTGTTTTTT. The encoded protein is CASSRAGEKLFF. The complete variable domain, with remaining parts taken from reference TRBV9 and TRBJ1-4, reads DSGVTQTPKHLITATGQRVTLRCSPRSGDLSVYWYQQSLDQGLQFLIQYYNGEERAKGNILERFSAQQFPDLHSELNLSSLELGDSALYFCASSRAGEKLFFGSGTQLSVL.

This clonotype was picked up a small number of times. The V and J genes are TRBV27 and TRBJ2-5; D is unresolved. The CDR3 length is 13 residues. CDR1 is MNHEY, CDR2 SMNVEV, per germline (reference sequence). Trimming stripped 1 base from V and 6 bases from J, with 9 bases between. This CDR3 is CASSLFAEKTQYF. The CDR3 region has the DNA TGTGCCAGCAGTTTATTTGCTGAGAAGACCCAGTACTTC.

V is TRBV20-1 and J is TRBJ2-2; D uncertain. Between the trimmed V and J ends, which lost 3 bases and 7 bases, there was a span of 15 bases. The CDR3 sequence is 14 residues long. Germline V gives CDR1 DFQATT, CDR2 SNEGSKA (reference sequence). CDR3 amino acids: CSASALRGGGELFF. DNA of the CDR3: TGCAGTGCTAGCGCGCTTCGTGGCGGCGGGGAGCTGTTTTTT.